A selection of T cell receptor beta chains follows, all from one sample in a study of cytomegalovirus exposure and HLA in healthy donors. Repertoires were generated with immunoSEQ multiplex PCR, while TCRdb's copy carries only in-frame clones and drops some. The sample consists of 120,000 or so clones, 70% to 90% of them appearing once. Source material: PBMCs. Receptors originate from a woman under 30 in good health and CMV-seronegative. Both conserved end residues are trimmed from each CDR3. D genes are given only for firm matches.

d_call	v_call	cdr3_length	cdr3_aa
-	TRBV7-8	13	ASRQGRVRKTEAF
-	TRBV5-4	11	ASSSPGGHEQY
TRBD1	TRBV5-1	13	ASSFGQGGTTEAF
TRBD1	TRBV5-1	14	ASSSRGQGAAGELF
TRBD2	TRBV2	13	ASSVGTSGGNEQF
TRBD1	TRBV11-2	14	ASSNQGGKTNEKLF
TRBD2	TRBV2	11	ASRASGDNEQF
-	TRBV6-5	13	ASSDDRSLTGELF
TRBD1	TRBV11-3	15	ASSPYRGTGGYNEQF
-	TRBV5-1	14	ASSLAKVRGDYGYT
TRBD1	TRBV7-2	12	ASSPTGPNEKLF